This T cell receptor (beta chain) was documented in a study of OX40 agonist ivuxolimab in advanced cancers. Study-level background: Prior therapy, whether anti-PD-1, anti-PD-L1 or anti-CTLA-4, was allowed, and 40% had some.

Study findings and constraints: At 0.1 to 3.0 mg/kg, clonal expansion of CD4+ and CD8+ blood T cells had occurred by week 6.

Patients were excluded for autoimmune disease history or systemic immunosuppression. Sampling times: baseline, cycle 4 day 1, cycle 7 day 1. Data came from immunoSEQ multiplex PCR; TCRdb stores just in-frame clones and leaves some out. Of approximately 76,000 clones listed, roughly 85% are singletons. V was shortened by 2 bases and J by 7 bases, with 12 bases between the two germline ends. Germline CDR1 LNHDA, CDR2 SQIVND (reference sequence). The CDR3 has 15 amino acids. Concerning this clone: Its antigen is still unknown.

The clonotype comes from an adult with an advanced solid tumor such as melanoma, head and neck, liver or kidney cancer. The V and J genes are TRBV19 and TRBJ1-6, with TRBD1 as a possible D gene (5 bases). The specimen comprised CD4+ or CD8+ T cells sorted from blood, sampled in a trial of the OX40 agonist ivuxolimab. The CDR3 DNA is TGTGCCAGTAGTATACGGCCCAGGGTCAATTCACCCCTCCACTTT. Translation: CASSIRPRVNSPLHF.